What follows is one T cell receptor (beta chain) and its context. Its antigen remains unidentified. The germline V gene encodes CDR1 DFQATT and CDR2 SNEGSKA (reference sequence). V was clipped by 5 bases and J by 8 bases, with 12 bases between them. The CDR3 is 11 residues long. This entry comes from a study of early T cells in non-severe SARS-CoV-2 infection. Findings and limits, study-wide: Private and CD4 specificities were missed by VDJdb matching, which favored anti-spike CD8 responses.

TCRdb redid the calling of the 5' RACE reads with MiXCR, one entry per CDR3 protein. The sample consists of roughly 76,000 distinct CDR3 sequences, more than 9% of them appearing once. V and J are TRBV20-1 and TRBJ1-2; D not resolved. Sequencing used whole blood. This sequence was found in an adult who was a healthcare worker with PCR-confirmed SARS-CoV-2 infection or an uninfected control (not recorded which). CDR3 sequence reads: CSAPDPKGYTF. For the CDR3, the DNA is TGCAGTGCTCCTGACCCCAAAGGCTACACCTTC.